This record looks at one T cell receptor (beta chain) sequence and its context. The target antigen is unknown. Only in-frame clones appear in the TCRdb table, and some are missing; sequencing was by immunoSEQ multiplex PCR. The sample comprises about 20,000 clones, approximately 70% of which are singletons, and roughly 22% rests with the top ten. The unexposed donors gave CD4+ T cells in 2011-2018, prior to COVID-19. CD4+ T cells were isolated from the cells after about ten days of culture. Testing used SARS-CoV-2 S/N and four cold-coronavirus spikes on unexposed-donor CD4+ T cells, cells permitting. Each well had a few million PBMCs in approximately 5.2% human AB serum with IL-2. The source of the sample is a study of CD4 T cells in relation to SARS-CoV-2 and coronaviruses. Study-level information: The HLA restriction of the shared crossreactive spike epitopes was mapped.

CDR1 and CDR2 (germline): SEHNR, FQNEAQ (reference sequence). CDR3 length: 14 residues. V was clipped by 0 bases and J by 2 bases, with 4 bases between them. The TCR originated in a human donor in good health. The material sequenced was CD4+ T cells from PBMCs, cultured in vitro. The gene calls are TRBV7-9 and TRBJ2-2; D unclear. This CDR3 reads CASSLAANTGELFF. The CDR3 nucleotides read TGTGCCAGCAGCTTAGCGGCCAACACCGGGGAGCTGTTTTTT.